These 5 T cell receptor beta chains share one sample of origin, sequenced in a study of neurological immune-mediated disorders (dated by TCRdb to the late 2010s). Explained via the paper, the time point label denotes: longitudinal time-point 3. Libraries were constructed by 5' RACE. Instrument used: Illumina HiSeq 2500. TCRdb trimmed the raw reads at Q25, called clones with MiXCR and kept productive beta chains. Rows matching on CDR3 protein sequence are summarized as one entry with the most common DNA and genes. A total of about 45,000 distinct CDR3 sequences appear in this sample, 13% of them only once. The top ten constitute 9.5% to 12% of the sample. Sequences were obtained from PBMCs. These TCRs come from a man aged 25 to 40 in good health.

This clonotype was recorded at least ten times. The CDR3 is CASSLGMSTGDSPLHF. The DNA of the CDR3 is TGTGCCAGCAGCCTCGGCATGTCGACAGGGGATTCACCCCTCCACTTT. The rearrangement uses TRBV7-9 and TRBJ1-6; 8 nucleotides align to TRBD1. The CDR3 totals 16 residues. Germline trimming cut 5 bases from V and 8 bases from J; bases unmatched to any gene: 11. Looked up from germline, CDR1 is SEHNR and CDR2 is FQNEAQ (reference sequence). Full variable domain (rest looked up from reference TRBV7-9 and TRBJ1-6): DTGVSQNPRHKITKRGQNVTFRCDPISEHNRLYWYRQTLGQGPEFLTYFQNEAQLEKSRLLSDRFSAERPKGSFSTLEIQRTEQGDSAMYLCASSLGMSTGDSPLHFGNGTRLTVT.

This clonotype turned up a few times. The J gene is TRBJ2-2, the V gene TRBV6-6; 12 bases are shared with TRBD1. Germline V gene data show CDR1 as MNHNY and CDR2 as SVGAGI (reference sequence). CDR3 length: 15 amino acids. With 7 bases clipped from V and 6 bases from J, the junction kept 6 bases outside the gene matches. The CDR3 DNA follows: TGTGCCAGCAAGGGGACAGGGGGCAACGCCGGGGAGCTGTTTTTT. Its protein is CASKGTGGNAGELFF.

There are many counts of this clonotype. The chain joins TRBV24-1 to TRBJ2-2, with 8 bases matching TRBD1. With V trimmed by 5 bases and J by 4 bases, 8 bases remained unmatched. This CDR3 comprises 16 residues. The V gene's germline CDR1 is KGHDR and CDR2 SFDVKD. The CDR3 protein is CATSASGQGPTGELFF. As DNA, the CDR3 is TGTGCCACCAGTGCCTCCGGACAGGGTCCCACCGGGGAGCTGTTTTTT.

This clonotype appeared many times. The chain joins TRBV28 to TRBJ2-7; 7 positions match TRBD1. The germline gives CDR1 MDHEN, CDR2 SYDVKM. CDR3 size: 14 residues. Unmatched junction bases numbered 3, after V lost 3 bases and J lost 1 base. Here the CDR3 reads CASSLRGPSYEQYF. The CDR3 DNA is TGTGCCAGCAGTTTGAGGGGGCCATCCTACGAGCAGTACTTC.

Comment on this clonotype: A much larger clonotype is one base distant, so this may be a read error. This chain joins TRBV27 and TRBJ1-5; perhaps TRBD1 as D (6 bases). From germline, CDR1 is MNHEY and CDR2 SMNVEV (reference sequence). V gave up 4 bases and J gave up 3 bases, with 13 bases separating them. CDR3 length: 15 amino acids. The DNA for the CDR3 is TGTGCCAGCAGTTCCGACAGGAACCCCAATCAGCCCCAGCATTTT. This codes for CASSSDRNPNQPQHF.